A single sample is the source of the 8 T cell receptor beta chains below, sequenced in a study of blood T cell repertoires in COVID-19. Clones were read by immunoSEQ multiplex PCR, and TCRdb kept only the in-frame ones, dropping some. Among roughly 140,000 clones, about 84% were seen once, and the ten largest hold approximately 9.5%. Sequencing was performed on peripheral blood. These receptors all come from a woman at least 80 years old in a cohort sampled during active or convalescent COVID-19.

Only a few counts were recorded for this clone. The V call is TRBV24-1, the J call TRBJ2-3; D possibly corresponds to TRBD1 (6 bases). Germline values: CDR1 KGHDR, CDR2 SFDVKD. Trimming shortened V by 4 bases and J by 2 bases, and 9 bases separated the two germline ends. CDR3 length equals 14 residues. CDR3 DNA sequence: TGTGCCACCAGTGAGGCAGGGGCCACAGATACGCAGTATTTT. It is translated as CATSEAGATDTQYF.

V usage is TRBV7-2 and J usage is TRBJ2-3; no definite D call. This CDR3 region has 14 residues. Trimming removed 5 bases at V and 0 bases at J, with 9 bases between. Looked up from germline, CDR1 is SGHTA and CDR2 is FQGNSA. The CDR3, as DNA: TGTGCCAGCAGCGCGCGTCCTAGCACAGATACGCAGTATTTT. It yields the protein CASSARPSTDTQYF.

The chain carries TRBV7-2 and TRBJ2-5; a weak D match, TRBD2 (5 bases). In germline, CDR1 is SGHTA, CDR2 FQGNSA. The V gene lost 3 bases and the J gene lost 5 bases, with 10 bases spanning the gap. This CDR3 has 13 residues. The CDR3 protein is CASSFLSVETQYF. As DNA, the CDR3 is TGTGCCAGCAGCTTCCTTAGCGTGGAGACCCAGTACTTC.

The CDR3: CASSQSSEQYF. CDR3 nucleotide sequence: TGTGCCAGCAGCCAGTCCAGTGAGCAGTACTTC. The chain employs TRBV3-1 (or the pseudogene TRBV3-2) and TRBJ2-7, with no clear D. Germline-derived CDR1 and CDR2 are LGHDT and YNNKEL (reference sequence). V lost 3 bases to trimming and J lost 7 bases, with 7 bases between them. The CDR3 totals 11 residues.

This chain links TRBV15 with TRBJ1-1, with D hard to call. The CDR3 sequence is 13 residues long. CDR1 and CDR2 (germline): LNHNV, YYDKDF (reference sequence). CDR3 DNA sequence: TGTGCATCCGCAGAGATACGGGACACTGAAGCTTTCTTT. Translating it yields CASAEIRDTEAFF.

Comment on this clone: Distinct nucleotide sequences in the sample also encode this CDR3. The chain recombines TRBV2 with TRBJ1-1; D possibly corresponds to TRBD1 (5 bases). This CDR3 contains 14 residues. Trimming pared 4 bases from V and 2 bases from J, leaving 11 bases between. The V gene's germline CDR1 is SNHLY and CDR2 FYNNEI. This CDR3 reads CASSGWGVNTEAFF. In DNA, the CDR3 is TGTGCCAGCAGTGGTTGGGGGGTAAACACTGAAGCTTTCTTT.

The chain is built from TRBV24-1 and TRBJ1-2; D not resolved. The CDR3 runs to 14 residues. Looked up from germline, CDR1 is KGHDR and CDR2 is SFDVKD. V was cut by 4 bases and J by 2 bases, with 10 bases left in between. The CDR3 is CATSDPDGNYGYTF. DNA for the CDR3: TGTGCCACCAGTGACCCAGACGGGAACTATGGCTACACCTTC.

The chain recombines TRBV14 with TRBJ2-3; no definite D call. V gave up 5 bases and J gave up 5 bases, with 5 bases separating them. Germline V CDR1 and CDR2: SGHDN, FVKESK. The CDR3 runs 11 residues. The CDR3 nucleotides read TGTGCCAGCAGCTTAGTAGATACGCAGTATTTT. Encoded protein: CASSLVDTQYF.